This T cell receptor (beta chain) was observed in a study of PD-1 blockade in classical Hodgkin lymphoma. V was pared by 4 bases and J by 1 base, with 7 bases of the junction left unmatched. There are 16 residues in the CDR3. CDR1 MNHNS and CDR2 SASEGT come from the germline V gene. With no exception, relapse followed autologous stem cell transplantation in all patients, and brentuximab vedotin exposure varied. Complete response, partial response or progressive disease made up the best responses. The protocol was immunoSEQ multiplex PCR, while the TCRdb copy is restricted to in-frame clones and leaves out a portion. The sample has about 94,000 clones, roughly nine tenths seen once. This clone has just one count.

The sample here was peripheral blood mononuclear cells (PBMCs), taken before the second cycle of nivolumab. This TCR came from a human donor with classical Hodgkin lymphoma. The rearrangement uses TRBV6-1 and TRBJ2-3; 8 bases match TRBD2. The CDR3 nucleotides read TGTGCCAGCAGTGCCGCGGGGGGTGCTGGCACAGATACGCAGTATTTT. It translates to CASSAAGGAGTDTQYF.